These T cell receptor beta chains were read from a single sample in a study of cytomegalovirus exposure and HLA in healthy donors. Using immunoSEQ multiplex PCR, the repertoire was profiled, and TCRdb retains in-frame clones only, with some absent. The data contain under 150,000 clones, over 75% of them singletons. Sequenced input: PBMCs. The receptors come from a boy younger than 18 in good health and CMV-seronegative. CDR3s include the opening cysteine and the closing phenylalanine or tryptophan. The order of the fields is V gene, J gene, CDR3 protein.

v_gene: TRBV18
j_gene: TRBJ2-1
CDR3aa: CASSPISGSYNEQFF

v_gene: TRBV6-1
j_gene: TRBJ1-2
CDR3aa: CASSESYGANYGYTF

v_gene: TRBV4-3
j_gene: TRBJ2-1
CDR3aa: CASRDTIDNEQFF

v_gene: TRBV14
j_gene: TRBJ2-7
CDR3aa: CASSLGQGSYEQYF

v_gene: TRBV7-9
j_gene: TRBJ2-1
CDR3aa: CASTDRQVGRGGSYNEQFF

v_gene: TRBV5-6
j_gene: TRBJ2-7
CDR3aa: CASSFPTGGYEQYF

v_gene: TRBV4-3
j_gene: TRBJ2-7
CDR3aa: CASSQDQGYEQYF

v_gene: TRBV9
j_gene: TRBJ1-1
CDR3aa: CASSARDSPEAFF

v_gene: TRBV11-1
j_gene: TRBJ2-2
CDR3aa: CASSLSRGVLNTGELFF

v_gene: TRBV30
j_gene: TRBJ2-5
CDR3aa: CAWSPGTGNREQYF

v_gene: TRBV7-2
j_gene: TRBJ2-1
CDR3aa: CASSSNRGNEQFF